This TCR beta chain was found in a study of blood T cell repertoires in COVID-19. For the study at large: T cells, B-cell-depleted T cells, or PBMCs supplied cDNA or gDNA.

In the authors' workflow: Amplification with reference gene primers provided the estimates of nucleated cell counts. The repertoire was sequenced with immunoSEQ multiplex PCR; TCRdb's copy has only in-frame clones and lacks some. The DNA was the basis for D and trimming; V, J and clone size are from that table. The table has around 130,000 clones, approximately 87% seen once; the top ten hold over 3.5%. The CDR3 spans 20 residues. V was shortened by 0 bases and J by 7 bases, with 28 bases between the two germline ends. CDR1 is LGHDT, CDR2 YNNKEL, per germline (reference sequence). V is TRBV3-1 (or the pseudogene TRBV3-2) and J is TRBJ2-1; weak D call: TRBD1 (6 bases). The specimen sequenced was peripheral blood. The receptor was derived from a woman aged 55-69 years with acute or convalescent COVID-19. The CDR3 here is CASSQDLRLGGGIKGNEQFF. The CDR3, as DNA: TGTGCCAGCAGCCAAGATCTACGGCTAGGGGGTGGAATTAAAGGGAATGAGCAGTTCTTC.